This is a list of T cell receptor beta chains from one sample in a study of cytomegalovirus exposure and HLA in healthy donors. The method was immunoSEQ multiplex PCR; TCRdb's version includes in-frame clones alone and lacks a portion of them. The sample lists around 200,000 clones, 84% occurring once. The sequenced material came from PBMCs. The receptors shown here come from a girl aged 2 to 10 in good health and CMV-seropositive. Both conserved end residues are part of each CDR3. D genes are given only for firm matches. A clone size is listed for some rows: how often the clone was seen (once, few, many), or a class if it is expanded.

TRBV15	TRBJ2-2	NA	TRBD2	CATSREKLAGVRAGELFF	TGTGCCACCAGCAGAGAAAAGCTAGCGGGAGTTCGGGCCGGGGAGCTGTTTTTT
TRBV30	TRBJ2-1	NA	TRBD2	CAWSEGLAGDEQFF	TGTGCCTGGAGTGAGGGTCTAGCGGGCGATGAGCAGTTCTTC
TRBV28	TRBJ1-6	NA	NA	CASSFPRQEYNSSLHF	TGTGCCAGCAGTTTCCCTCGACAGGAGTATAATTCATCCCTCCACTTT
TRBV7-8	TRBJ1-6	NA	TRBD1	CASSPRQGGSYNSPLHF	TGTGCCAGCAGCCCCAGACAGGGCGGCTCCTATAATTCACCCCTCCACTTT
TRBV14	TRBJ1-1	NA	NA	CASSQNVAVQGSDTEAFF	TGTGCCAGCAGCCAAAATGTGGCGGTTCAAGGCAGTGACACTGAAGCTTTCTTT
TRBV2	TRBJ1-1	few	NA	CASSERLSLGANTEAFF	TGTGCCAGCAGTGAACGTCTATCGCTAGGGGCCAACACTGAAGCTTTCTTT
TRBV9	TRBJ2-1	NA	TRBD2	CASSGSGRSSYNEQFF	TGTGCCAGCAGCGGTAGCGGGAGAAGCTCCTACAATGAGCAGTTCTTC
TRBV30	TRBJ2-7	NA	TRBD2	CAWRRVAGGPYEQYF	TGTGCCTGGAGGAGGGTAGCGGGGGGGCCGTACGAGCAGTACTTC
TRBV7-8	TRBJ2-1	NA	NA	CASSPRETLAWAPEQFF	TGTGCCAGCAGCCCACGCGAGACCCTAGCCTGGGCCCCTGAGCAGTTCTTC
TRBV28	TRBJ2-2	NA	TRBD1	CASTQGANTGELFF	TGTGCCAGCACCCAGGGGGCGAACACCGGGGAGCTGTTTTTT
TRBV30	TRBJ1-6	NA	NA	CAWSVRRGNAYSALHF	TGTGCCTGGAGTGTCCGACGAGGCAATGCTTATTCAGCCCTCCACTTT
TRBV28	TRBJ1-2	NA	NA	CASSLGLGQIYGYTF	TGTGCCAGCAGTTTAGGTCTGGGGCAAATCTATGGCTACACCTTC
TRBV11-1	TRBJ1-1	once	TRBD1	CASSLVGTGEAFF	TGTGCCAGCAGCTTAGTAGGGACAGGGGAAGCTTTCTTT
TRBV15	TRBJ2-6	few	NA	CATSRGTAQSGANVLTF	TGTGCCACCAGCAGAGGGACAGCTCAATCTGGGGCCAACGTCCTGACTTTC
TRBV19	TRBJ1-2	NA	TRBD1	CASSHETGGGYTF	TGTGCCAGTAGCCATGAGACAGGGGGCGGCTACACCTTC
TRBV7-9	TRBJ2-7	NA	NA	CASSLDLGQTYEQYF	TGTGCCAGCAGCTTAGACTTGGGACAAACCTACGAGCAGTACTTC
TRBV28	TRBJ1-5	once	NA	CASTPRKYSNQPQHF	TGTGCCAGCACCCCCAGGAAGTATAGCAATCAGCCCCAGCATTTT
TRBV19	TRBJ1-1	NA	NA	CASSITREAFF	TGTGCCAGTAGTATCACCAGGGAAGCTTTCTTT
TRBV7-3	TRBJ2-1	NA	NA	CASSLSGPASYNEQFF	TGTGCCAGCAGCTTAAGCGGTCCTGCCTCCTACAATGAGCAGTTCTTC
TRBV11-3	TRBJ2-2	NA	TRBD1	CASSLRDRDSGELFF	TGTGCCAGCAGCCTTCGTGACAGGGATTCCGGGGAGCTGTTTTTT
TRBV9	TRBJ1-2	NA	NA	CASSVAAGTKGYGYTF	TGTGCCAGCAGCGTAGCCGCCGGGACAAAGGGGTATGGCTACACCTTC
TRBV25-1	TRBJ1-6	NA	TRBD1	CASSGWTGRVSPLHF	TGTGCCAGCAGTGGGTGGACAGGGCGGGTTTCACCCCTCCACTTT
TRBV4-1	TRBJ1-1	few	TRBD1	CASTLGTGMNTEAFF	TGCGCCAGCACCCTGGGGACAGGGATGAACACTGAAGCTTTCTTT
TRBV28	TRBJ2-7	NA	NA	CASSLGQSYEQYF	TGTGCCAGCAGTTTAGGGCAGTCCTACGAGCAGTACTTC
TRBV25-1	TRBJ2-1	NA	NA	CASSEDSRAYNEQFF	TGTGCCAGCAGTGAAGACAGCCGTGCTTACAATGAGCAGTTCTTC
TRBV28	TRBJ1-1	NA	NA	CASSDRRHTEAFF	TGTGCCAGCAGCGACAGGCGCCACACTGAAGCTTTCTTT
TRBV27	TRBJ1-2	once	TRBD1	CASRVDRGHIYGYTF	TGTGCCAGCAGAGTGGACAGGGGGCATATCTATGGCTACACCTTC
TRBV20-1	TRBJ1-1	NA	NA	CSATGNTEAFF	TGCAGTGCTACGGGGAACACTGAAGCTTTCTTT
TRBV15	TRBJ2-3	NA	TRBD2	CATSRAGAGTSIADTQYF	TGTGCCACCAGCAGAGCAGGTGCTGGGACTAGCATTGCAGATACGCAGTATTTT
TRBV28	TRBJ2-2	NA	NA	CASSQPGGLGELFF	TGTGCCAGCAGTCAGCCAGGGGGACTCGGGGAGCTGTTTTTT
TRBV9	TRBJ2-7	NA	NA	CASSVEPSYEQYF	TGTGCCAGCAGCGTAGAGCCCTCCTACGAGCAGTACTTC
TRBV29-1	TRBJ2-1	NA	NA	CSVGEEPSRFGEQFF	TGCAGCGTGGGAGAAGAGCCCTCCCGCTTCGGTGAGCAGTTCTTC
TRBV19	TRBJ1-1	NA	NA	CASIGGEGWTEAFF	TGTGCCAGTATAGGGGGGGAGGGTTGGACTGAAGCTTTCTTT
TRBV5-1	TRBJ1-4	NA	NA	CASSLVAGVKKLFF	TGCGCCAGCAGCTTGGTGGCAGGGGTGAAAAAACTGTTTTTT
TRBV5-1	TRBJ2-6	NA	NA	CASSLGWIGGPSSGANVLTF	TGCGCCAGCAGCTTAGGATGGATTGGGGGCCCGAGCTCTGGGGCCAACGTCCTGACTTTC
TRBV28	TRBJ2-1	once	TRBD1	CASRLPGTGGYNEQFF	TGTGCCAGCAGGTTACCCGGGACAGGGGGTTACAATGAGCAGTTCTTC
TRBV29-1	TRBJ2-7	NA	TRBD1	CSVGRQGATYEQYF	TGCAGCGTCGGGAGACAGGGGGCAACCTACGAGCAGTACTTC
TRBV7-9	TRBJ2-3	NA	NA	CASSFGNVGTDTQYF	TGTGCCAGCAGCTTCGGGAACGTTGGCACAGATACGCAGTATTTT
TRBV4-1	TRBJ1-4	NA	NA	CASSQISRGRSNEKLFF	TGCGCCAGCAGCCAAATATCCAGGGGAAGGTCTAATGAAAAACTGTTTTTT
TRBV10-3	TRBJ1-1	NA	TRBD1	CASEAGGRRGTEAFF	TGTGCCTCGGAGGCAGGGGGCAGGAGAGGAACTGAAGCTTTCTTT